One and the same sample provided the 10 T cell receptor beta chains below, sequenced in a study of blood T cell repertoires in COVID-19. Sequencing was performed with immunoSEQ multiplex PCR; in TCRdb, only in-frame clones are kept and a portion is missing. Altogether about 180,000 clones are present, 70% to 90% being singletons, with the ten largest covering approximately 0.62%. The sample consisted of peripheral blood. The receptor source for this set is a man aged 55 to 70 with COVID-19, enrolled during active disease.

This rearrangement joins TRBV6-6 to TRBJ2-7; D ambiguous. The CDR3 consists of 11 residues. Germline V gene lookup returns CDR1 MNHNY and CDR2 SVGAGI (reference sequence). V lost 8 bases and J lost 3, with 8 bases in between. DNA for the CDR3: TGTGCCAGCCTAGGAAACTACGAGCAGTACTTC. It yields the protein CASLGNYEQYF.

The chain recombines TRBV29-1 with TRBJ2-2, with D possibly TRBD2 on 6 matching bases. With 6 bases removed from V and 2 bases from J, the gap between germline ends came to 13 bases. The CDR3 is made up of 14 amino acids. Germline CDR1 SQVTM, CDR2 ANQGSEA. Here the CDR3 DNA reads TGCAGCGTCAACCCCGGGACTAACACCGGGGAGCTGTTTTTT. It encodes CSVNPGTNTGELFF.

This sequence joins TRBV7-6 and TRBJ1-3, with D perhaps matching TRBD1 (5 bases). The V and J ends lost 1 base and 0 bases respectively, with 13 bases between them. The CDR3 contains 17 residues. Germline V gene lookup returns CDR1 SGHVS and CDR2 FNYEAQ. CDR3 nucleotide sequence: TGTGCCAGCAGCTTAGAGACAGCGACCAGCTCTGGAAACACCATATATTTT. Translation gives CASSLETATSSGNTIYF.

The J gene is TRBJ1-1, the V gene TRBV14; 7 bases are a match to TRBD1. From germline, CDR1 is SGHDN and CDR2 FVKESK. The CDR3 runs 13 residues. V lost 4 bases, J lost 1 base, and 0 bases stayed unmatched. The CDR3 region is CASSRQGNTEAFF. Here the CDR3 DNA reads TGTGCCAGCAGCCGACAGGGGAACACTGAAGCTTTCTTT. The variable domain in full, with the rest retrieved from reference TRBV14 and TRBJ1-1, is EAGVTQFPSHSVIEKGQTVTLRCDPISGHDNLYWYRRVMGKEIKFLLHFVKESKQDESGMPNNRFLAERTGGTYSTLKVQPAELEDSGVYFCASSRQGNTEAFFGQGTRLTVV.

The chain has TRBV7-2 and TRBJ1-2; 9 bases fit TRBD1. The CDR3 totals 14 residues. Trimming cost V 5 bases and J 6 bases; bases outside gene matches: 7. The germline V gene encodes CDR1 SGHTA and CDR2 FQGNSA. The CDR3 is CASSGGQGIDGYTF. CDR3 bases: TGTGCCAGCAGCGGGGGACAGGGTATCGATGGCTACACCTTC.

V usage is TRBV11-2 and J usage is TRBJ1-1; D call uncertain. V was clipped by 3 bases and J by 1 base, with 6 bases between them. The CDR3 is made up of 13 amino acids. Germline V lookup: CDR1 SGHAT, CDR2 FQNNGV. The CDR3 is CASSFRQNTEAFF. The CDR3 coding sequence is TGTGCCAGCAGCTTCAGACAGAACACTGAAGCTTTCTTT.

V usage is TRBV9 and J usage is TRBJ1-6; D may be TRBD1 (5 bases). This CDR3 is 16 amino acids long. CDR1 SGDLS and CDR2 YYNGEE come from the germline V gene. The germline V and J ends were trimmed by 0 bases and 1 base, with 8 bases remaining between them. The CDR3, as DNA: TGTGCCAGCAGCGTAGTAGGGGATTCCTATAATTCACCCCTCCACTTT. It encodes CASSVVGDSYNSPLHF. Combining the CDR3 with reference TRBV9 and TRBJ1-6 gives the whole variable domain DSGVTQTPKHLITATGQRVTLRCSPRSGDLSVYWYQQSLDQGLQFLIQYYNGEERAKGNILERFSAQQFPDLHSELNLSSLELGDSALYFCASSVVGDSYNSPLHFGNGTRLTVT.

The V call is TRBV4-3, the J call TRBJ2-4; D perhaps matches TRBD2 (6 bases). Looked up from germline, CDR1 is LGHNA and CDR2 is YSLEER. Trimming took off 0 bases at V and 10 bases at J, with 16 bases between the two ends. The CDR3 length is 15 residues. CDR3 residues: CASSQDRGSSWIQYF. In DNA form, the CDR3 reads TGCGCCAGCAGCCAAGATCGGGGGAGCTCCTGGATTCAGTACTTC.

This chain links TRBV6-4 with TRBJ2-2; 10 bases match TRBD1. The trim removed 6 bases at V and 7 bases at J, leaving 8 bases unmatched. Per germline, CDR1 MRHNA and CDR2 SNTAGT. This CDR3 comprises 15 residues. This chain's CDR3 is CASSAGTGAVGELFF. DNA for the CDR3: TGTGCCAGCAGCGCCGGGACAGGGGCCGTCGGGGAGCTGTTTTTT.

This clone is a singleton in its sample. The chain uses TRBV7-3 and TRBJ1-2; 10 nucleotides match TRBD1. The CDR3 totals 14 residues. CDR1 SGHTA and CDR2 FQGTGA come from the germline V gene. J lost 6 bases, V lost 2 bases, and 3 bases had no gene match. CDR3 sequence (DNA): TGTGCCAGCAGCTTATCCGGGACAGGGGATGGCTACACCTTC. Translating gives CASSLSGTGDGYTF. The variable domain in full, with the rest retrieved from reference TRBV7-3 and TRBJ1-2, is GAGVSQTPSNKVTEKGKYVELRCDPISGHTALYWYRQSLGQGPEFLIYFQGTGAADDSGLPNDRFFAVRPEGSVSTLKIQRTERGDSAVYLCASSLSGTGDGYTFGSGTRLTVV.